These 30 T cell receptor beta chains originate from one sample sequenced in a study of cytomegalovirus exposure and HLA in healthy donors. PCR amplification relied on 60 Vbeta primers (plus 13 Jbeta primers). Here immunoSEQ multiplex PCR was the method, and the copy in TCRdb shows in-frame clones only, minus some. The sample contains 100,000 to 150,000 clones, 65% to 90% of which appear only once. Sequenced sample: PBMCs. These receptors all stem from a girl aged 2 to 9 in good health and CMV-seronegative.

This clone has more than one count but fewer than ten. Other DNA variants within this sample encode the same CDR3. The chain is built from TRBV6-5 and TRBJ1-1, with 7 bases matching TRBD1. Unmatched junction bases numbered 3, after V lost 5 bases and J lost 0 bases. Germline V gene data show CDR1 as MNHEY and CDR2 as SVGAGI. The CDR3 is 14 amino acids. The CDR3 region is CASSRGQLNTEAFF. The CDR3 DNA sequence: TGTGCCAGCAGTCGGGGACAGCTGAACACTGAAGCTTTCTTT.

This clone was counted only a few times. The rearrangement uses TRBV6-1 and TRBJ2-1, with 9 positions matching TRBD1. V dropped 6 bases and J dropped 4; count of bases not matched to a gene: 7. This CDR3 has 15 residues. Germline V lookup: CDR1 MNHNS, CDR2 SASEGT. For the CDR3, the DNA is TGTGCCAGCAGCCCCTCCGGGACAGGGTACAATGAGCAGTTCTTC. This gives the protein CASSPSGTGYNEQFF.

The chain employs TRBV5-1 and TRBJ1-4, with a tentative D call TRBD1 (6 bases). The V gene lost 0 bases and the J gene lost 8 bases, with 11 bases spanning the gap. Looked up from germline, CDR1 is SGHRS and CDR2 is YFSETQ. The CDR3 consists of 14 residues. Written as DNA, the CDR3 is TGCGCCAGCAGCTTGGAGGGGGGGGCGGAAAAACTGTTTTTT. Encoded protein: CASSLEGGAEKLFF.

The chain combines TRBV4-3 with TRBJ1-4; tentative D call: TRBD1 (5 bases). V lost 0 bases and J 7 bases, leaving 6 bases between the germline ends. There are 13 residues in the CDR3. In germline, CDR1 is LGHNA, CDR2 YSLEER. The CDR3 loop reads CASSQEGGEKLFF. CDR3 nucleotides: TGCGCCAGCAGCCAAGAGGGGGGTGAAAAACTGTTTTTT.

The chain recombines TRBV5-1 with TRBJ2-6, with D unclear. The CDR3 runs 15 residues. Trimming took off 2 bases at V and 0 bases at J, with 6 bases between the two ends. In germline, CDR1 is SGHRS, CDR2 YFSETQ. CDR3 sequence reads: CASSLLISGANVLTF. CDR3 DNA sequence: TGCGCCAGCAGCTTACTTATCTCTGGGGCCAACGTCCTGACTTTC.

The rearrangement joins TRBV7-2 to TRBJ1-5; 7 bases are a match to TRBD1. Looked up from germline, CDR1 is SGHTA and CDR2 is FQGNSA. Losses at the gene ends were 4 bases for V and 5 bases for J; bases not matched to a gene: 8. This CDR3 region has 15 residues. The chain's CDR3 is CASSSQSQGDQPQHF. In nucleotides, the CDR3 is TGTGCCAGCAGCTCCCAGTCCCAGGGGGATCAGCCCCAGCATTTT.

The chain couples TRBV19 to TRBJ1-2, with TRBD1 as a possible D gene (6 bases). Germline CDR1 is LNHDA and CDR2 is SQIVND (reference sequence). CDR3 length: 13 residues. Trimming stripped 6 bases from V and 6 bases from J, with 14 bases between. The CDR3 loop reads CASSPRGGDGYTF. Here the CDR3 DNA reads TGTGCCAGTAGCCCTCGGGGGGGCGATGGCTACACCTTC.

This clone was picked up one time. CDR3 loop: CASGTSGLYEQYF. The CDR3 nucleotides are TGTGCCTCCGGGACTAGCGGACTCTACGAGCAGTACTTC. This chain joins TRBV7-9 and TRBJ2-7; 11 nucleotides line up with TRBD2. From germline, CDR1 is SEHNR and CDR2 FQNEAQ (reference sequence). This CDR3 comprises 13 residues. With V trimmed by 11 bases and J by 3 bases, 6 bases remained unmatched. Together with reference TRBV7-9 and TRBJ2-7, the CDR3 gives the full variable domain: DTGVSQNPRHKITKRGQNVTFRCDPISEHNRLYWYRQTLGQGPEFLTYFQNEAQLEKSRLLSDRFSAERPKGSFSTLEIQRTEQGDSAMYLCASGTSGLYEQYFGPGTRLTVT.

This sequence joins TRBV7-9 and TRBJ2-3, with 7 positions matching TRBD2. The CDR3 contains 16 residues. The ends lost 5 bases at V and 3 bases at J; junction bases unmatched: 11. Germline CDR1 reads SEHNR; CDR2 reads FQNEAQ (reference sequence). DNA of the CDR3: TGTGCCAGCAGCCCAAGGCCGGGGGGAATGACAGATACGCAGTATTTT. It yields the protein CASSPRPGGMTDTQYF.

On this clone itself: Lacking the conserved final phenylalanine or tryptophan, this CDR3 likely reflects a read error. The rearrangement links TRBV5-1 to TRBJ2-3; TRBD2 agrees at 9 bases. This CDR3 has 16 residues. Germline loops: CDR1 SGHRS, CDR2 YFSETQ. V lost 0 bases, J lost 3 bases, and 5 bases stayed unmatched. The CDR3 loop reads CASSLAPAGGTDTQYV. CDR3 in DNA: TGCGCCAGCAGCTTGGCCCCAGCGGGGGGAACAGATACGCAGTATGTT.

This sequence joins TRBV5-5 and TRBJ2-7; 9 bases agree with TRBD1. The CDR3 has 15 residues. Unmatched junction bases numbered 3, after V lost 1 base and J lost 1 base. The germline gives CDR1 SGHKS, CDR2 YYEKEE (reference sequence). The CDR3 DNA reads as TGTGCCAGCAGCTTGCCCGGGACAGGGTCCTACGAGCAGTACTTC. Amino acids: CASSLPGTGSYEQYF.

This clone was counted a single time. The CDR3 sequence: CASSPRTGDNTEAFF. The CDR3 bases are TGTGCCAGCAGCCCCCGGACAGGCGATAACACTGAAGCTTTCTTT. This chain links TRBV7-8 with TRBJ1-1, with 7 bases that match TRBD1. The V segment lost 5 bases and the J segment 2 bases; nucleotides outside the gene matches: 8. From germline, CDR1 is SGHVS and CDR2 FQNEAQ. The CDR3 contains 15 residues.

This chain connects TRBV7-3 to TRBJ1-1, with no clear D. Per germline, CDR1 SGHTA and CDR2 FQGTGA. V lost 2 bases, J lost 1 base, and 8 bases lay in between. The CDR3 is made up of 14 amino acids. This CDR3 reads CASSLYGPNTEAFF. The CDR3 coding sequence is TGTGCCAGCAGCTTATATGGGCCGAACACTGAAGCTTTCTTT. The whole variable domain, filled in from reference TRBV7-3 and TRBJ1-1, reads GAGVSQTPSNKVTEKGKYVELRCDPISGHTALYWYRQSLGQGPEFLIYFQGTGAADDSGLPNDRFFAVRPEGSVSTLKIQRTERGDSAVYLCASSLYGPNTEAFFGQGTRLTVV.

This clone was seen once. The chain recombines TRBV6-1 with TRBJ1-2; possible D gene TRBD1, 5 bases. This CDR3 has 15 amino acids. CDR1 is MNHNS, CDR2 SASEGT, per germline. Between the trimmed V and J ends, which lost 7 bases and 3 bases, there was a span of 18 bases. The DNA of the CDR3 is TGTGCCAGCACCCAGGGATGGGGCTGGGACTATGGCTACACCTTC. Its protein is CASTQGWGWDYGYTF.

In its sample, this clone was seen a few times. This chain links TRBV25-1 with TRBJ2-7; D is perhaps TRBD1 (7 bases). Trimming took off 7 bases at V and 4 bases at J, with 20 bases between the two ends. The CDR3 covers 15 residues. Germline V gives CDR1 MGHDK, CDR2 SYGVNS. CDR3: CASIGRQGVGYEQYF. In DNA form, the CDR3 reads TGTGCCAGCATTGGGAGGCAGGGGGTAGGGTACGAGCAGTACTTC.

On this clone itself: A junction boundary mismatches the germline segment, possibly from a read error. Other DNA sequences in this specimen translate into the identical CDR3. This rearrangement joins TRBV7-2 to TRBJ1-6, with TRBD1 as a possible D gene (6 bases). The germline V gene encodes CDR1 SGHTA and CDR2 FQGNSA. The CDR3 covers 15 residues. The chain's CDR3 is CASSLAGAGNSPLHF. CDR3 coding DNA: TGTGCCAGCAGCTTAGCGGGGGCTGGTAATTCCCCCCTCCACTTT.

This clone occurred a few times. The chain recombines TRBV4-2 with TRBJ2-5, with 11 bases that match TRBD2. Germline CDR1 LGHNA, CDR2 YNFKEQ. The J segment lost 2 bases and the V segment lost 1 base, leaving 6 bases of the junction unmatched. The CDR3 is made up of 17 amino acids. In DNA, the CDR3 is TGTGCCAGCAGCCAAGCTAGCGGGGGGTCATTTCAAGAGACCCAGTACTTC. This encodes CASSQASGGSFQETQYF.

The CDR3 protein is CAWTAIRGSTVAEAFF. The CDR3, as DNA: TGTGCCTGGACCGCCATAAGGGGCAGCACGGTCGCTGAAGCTTTCTTT. The chain links TRBV30 to TRBJ1-1, with D tentatively TRBD1 (5 bases). V was clipped by 4 bases and J by 6 bases, with 24 bases between them. Per the germline V gene, CDR1 is GTSNPN and CDR2 is SVGIG (reference sequence). This CDR3 spans 16 amino acids.

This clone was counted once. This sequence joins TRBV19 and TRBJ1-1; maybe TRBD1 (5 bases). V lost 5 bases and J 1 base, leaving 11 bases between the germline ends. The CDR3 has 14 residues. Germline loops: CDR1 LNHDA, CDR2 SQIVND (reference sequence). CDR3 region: CASSRGGTNTEAFF. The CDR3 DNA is TGTGCCAGTAGTCGGGGAGGGACGAACACTGAAGCTTTCTTT.

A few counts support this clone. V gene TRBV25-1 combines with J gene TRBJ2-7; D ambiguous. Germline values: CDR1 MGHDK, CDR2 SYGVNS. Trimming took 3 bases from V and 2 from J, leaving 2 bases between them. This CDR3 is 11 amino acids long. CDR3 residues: CASSDTYEQYF. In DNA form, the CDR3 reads TGTGCCAGCAGTGACACCTACGAGCAGTACTTC.

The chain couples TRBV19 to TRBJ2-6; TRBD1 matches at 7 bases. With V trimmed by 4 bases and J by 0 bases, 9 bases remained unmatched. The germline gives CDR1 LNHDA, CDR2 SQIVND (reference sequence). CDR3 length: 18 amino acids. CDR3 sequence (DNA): TGTGCCAGTAGTAGTGGGGACAGAGGGTTCTCTGGGGCCAACGTCCTGACTTTC. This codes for CASSSGDRGFSGANVLTF.

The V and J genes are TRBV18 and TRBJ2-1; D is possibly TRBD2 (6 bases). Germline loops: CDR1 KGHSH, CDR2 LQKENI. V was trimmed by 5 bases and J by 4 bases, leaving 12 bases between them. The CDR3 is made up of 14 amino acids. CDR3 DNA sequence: TGTGCCAGCTCAATGGGAGGTACTTACAATGAGCAGTTCTTC. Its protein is CASSMGGTYNEQFF.

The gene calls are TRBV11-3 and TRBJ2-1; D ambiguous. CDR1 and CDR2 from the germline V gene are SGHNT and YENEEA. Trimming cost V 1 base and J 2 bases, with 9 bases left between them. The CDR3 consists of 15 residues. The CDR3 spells CASSLVVSAYNEQFF. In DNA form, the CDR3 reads TGTGCCAGCAGCTTAGTCGTTTCTGCCTACAATGAGCAGTTCTTC.

DNA of the CDR3: TGTGCCAGCAGCGGTCCGGGACAGGGGACCCTTAGCAATCAGCCCCAGCATTTT. Its protein product is CASSGPGQGTLSNQPQHF. The chain couples TRBV7-9 to TRBJ1-5; the match to TRBD1 covers 10 bases. Germline V gene sequence: CDR1 SEHNR, CDR2 FQNEAQ (reference sequence). The CDR3 extends over 18 amino acids. The junction had 10 bases not matched to a gene; V was cut back by 5 bases and J by 0 bases.

CDR3 amino acids: CASSQDAWRQGGRGLEKLFF. In DNA form, the CDR3 reads TGTGCCAGCAGCCAAGACGCTTGGAGGCAGGGAGGCCGGGGTCTGGAAAAACTGTTTTTT. The V and J genes are TRBV4-2 and TRBJ1-4, with a possible D match to TRBD1 (5 bases). The CDR3 runs 20 residues. CDR1 is LGHNA and CDR2 is YNFKEQ in the germline V gene. V lost 0 bases to trimming and J lost 8 bases, with 28 bases between them.

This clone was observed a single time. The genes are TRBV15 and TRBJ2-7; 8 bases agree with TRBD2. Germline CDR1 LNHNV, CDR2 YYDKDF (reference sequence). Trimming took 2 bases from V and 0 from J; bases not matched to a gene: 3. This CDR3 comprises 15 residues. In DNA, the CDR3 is TGTGCCACCAGCAGAACCGGGACTAGCTCCTACGAGCAGTACTTC. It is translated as CATSRTGTSSYEQYF. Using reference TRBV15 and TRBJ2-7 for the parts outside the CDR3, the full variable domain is DAMVIQNPRYQVTQFGKPVTLSCSQTLNHNVMYWYQQKSSQAPKLLFHYYDKDFNNEADTPDNFQSRRPNTSFCFLDIRSPGLGDTAMYLCATSRTGTSSYEQYFGPGTRLTVT.

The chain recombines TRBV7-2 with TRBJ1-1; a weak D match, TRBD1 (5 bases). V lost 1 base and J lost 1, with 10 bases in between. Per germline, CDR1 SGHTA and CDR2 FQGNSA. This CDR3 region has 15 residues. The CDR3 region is CASSLGGPGNTEAFF. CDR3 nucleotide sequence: TGTGCCAGCAGCTTAGGGGGCCCAGGGAACACTGAAGCTTTCTTT.

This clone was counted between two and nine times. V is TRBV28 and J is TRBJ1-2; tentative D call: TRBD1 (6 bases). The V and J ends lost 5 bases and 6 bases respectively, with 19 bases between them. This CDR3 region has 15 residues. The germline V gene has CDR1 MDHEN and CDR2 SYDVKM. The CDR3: CASSPHRNRADGYTF. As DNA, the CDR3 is TGTGCCAGCAGTCCGCACCGAAACAGGGCAGATGGCTACACCTTC.

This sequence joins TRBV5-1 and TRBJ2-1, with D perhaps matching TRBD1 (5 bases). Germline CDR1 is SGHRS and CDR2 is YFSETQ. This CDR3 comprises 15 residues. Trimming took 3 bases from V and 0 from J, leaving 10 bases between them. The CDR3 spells CASSSDTSSYNEQFF. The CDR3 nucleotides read TGCGCCAGCAGCTCGGACACCAGCTCCTACAATGAGCAGTTCTTC.

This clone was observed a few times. CDR3 nucleotide sequence: TGTGCCAGCAGCTTGTGGGCCGACGGGGAACTGTTTTTT. As protein: CASSLWADGELFF. The rearrangement links TRBV5-8 to TRBJ1-4, with D unclear. Germline-derived CDR1 and CDR2 are SGHTS and YDEGEE. The CDR3 covers 13 residues. The V end was cut by 1 base, the J end by 12 bases, with 13 bases between.